These T cell receptor beta chains were read from a single sample in a study. TCRdb re-analysed the 5' RACE reads in MiXCR, keeping a single row per CDR3 protein. Among under 6,500 distinct CDR3 sequences listed, around three quarters were seen once. Sequences were obtained from naive CD4+ T cells sorted from blood. The origin of the receptors is a female donor with breast cancer. Each CDR3 is given with its conserved first and last residue. Fields, in order: CDR3 protein, V gene, J gene.

CDR3: CASRLPSGLPGGSNQPQHF
V: TRBV12-2
J: TRBJ1-5

CDR3: CASSFRDNYEQYF
V: TRBV7-2
J: TRBJ2-7

CDR3: CASSLSTGFQPQHF
V: TRBV7-8
J: TRBJ1-5

CDR3: CSAQGQLGTEAFF
V: TRBV20-1
J: TRBJ1-1

CDR3: CATSDPSPRRGTDTQYF
V: TRBV24-1
J: TRBJ2-3

CDR3: CASGPGTGNSPLHF
V: TRBV7-8
J: TRBJ1-6

CDR3: CASSSPDRGYGYTF
V: TRBV5-6
J: TRBJ1-2

CDR3: CAISDLSDGSNQPQHF
V: TRBV10-3
J: TRBJ1-5

CDR3: CASSLSTGGPVDTQYF
V: TRBV5-1
J: TRBJ2-3

CDR3: CASSLGQGQWYGYTF
V: TRBV7-2
J: TRBJ1-2

CDR3: CASSFGEREQFF
V: TRBV7-6
J: TRBJ2-1

CDR3: CASSLTVYEQYF
V: TRBV4-2
J: TRBJ2-7

CDR3: CASSYRQGGNTEAFF
V: TRBV6-5
J: TRBJ1-1

CDR3: CASSNSNQPQHF
V: TRBV10-2
J: TRBJ1-5

CDR3: CASSLSVGYGYTF
V: TRBV12-3/TRBV12-4
J: TRBJ1-2

CDR3: CASSSVGGGEQFF
V: TRBV7-2
J: TRBJ2-1

CDR3: CASSFPDRGAFF
V: TRBV7-9
J: TRBJ1-1

CDR3: CASRWTGGRGNQPQHF
V: TRBV12-3/TRBV12-4
J: TRBJ1-5